These 10 T cell receptor beta chains originate from one sample sequenced in a study of T cell changes during pregnancy in multiple sclerosis. Data came from immunoSEQ multiplex PCR; TCRdb stores just in-frame clones and leaves some out. The top ten hold about 2.6% of the sample, which has about 92,000 clones, roughly 92% seen once. Here the sequenced sample was peripheral blood, taken in the first trimester of pregnancy. The receptors originated from a female donor with multiple sclerosis, enrolled in a pregnancy study.

The chain uses TRBV7-2 and TRBJ2-3; 13 bases agree with TRBD2. The V segment lost 5 bases and the J segment 2 bases; nucleotides outside the gene matches: 4. Germline CDR1 is SGHTA and CDR2 is FQGNSA. The CDR3 contains 16 residues. CDR3 in DNA: TGTGCCAGCAGCCCACTAGCGGGAGGGAACACAGATACGCAGTATTTT. This translates into CASSPLAGGNTDTQYF.

The chain couples TRBV28 to TRBJ1-1; 7 bases are shared with TRBD1. Trimming removed 10 bases from V and 0 bases from J; junction bases left unmatched: 2. The CDR3 consists of 12 residues. CDR1 MDHEN and CDR2 SYDVKM come from the germline V gene. In DNA form, the CDR3 reads TGTGCCATCCAGGGGGTGAACACTGAAGCTTTCTTT. This gives the protein CAIQGVNTEAFF.

CDR3 sequence (DNA): TGTGCCAGCAGTTTGTACGGGACTCCCCCCCACAATGAGCAGTTCTTC. Its translation: CASSLYGTPPHNEQFF. The V and J genes are TRBV5-4 and TRBJ2-1, with a possible D match to TRBD2 (6 bases). Germline values: CDR1 SGHNT, CDR2 YYREEE (reference sequence). Trimming removed 5 bases from V and 5 bases from J, with 20 bases in between. There are 16 residues in the CDR3.

The V gene is TRBV4-1, the J gene TRBJ2-1, with D tentatively TRBD1 (5 bases). Germline V lookup: CDR1 MGHRA, CDR2 YSYEKL. The CDR3 has 16 residues. The germline V and J ends were trimmed by 2 bases and 2 bases, with 13 bases remaining between them. Here the CDR3 reads CASSQSPGSTYNEQFF. The CDR3 coding sequence is TGCGCCAGCAGCCAAAGCCCAGGGTCCACCTACAATGAGCAGTTCTTC.

This CDR3 is CASSPLGSSYNEQFF. The CDR3 DNA follows: TGTGCCAGCAGTCCGCTGGGGAGCTCCTACAATGAGCAGTTCTTC. This chain links TRBV2 with TRBJ2-1; possible D gene TRBD2, 5 bases. The ends were cut back, 5 bases at V and 0 bases at J, with 11 bases in the middle. Germline V gives CDR1 SNHLY, CDR2 FYNNEI. This CDR3 contains 15 residues.

The chain links TRBV7-8 to TRBJ2-1; D call uncertain. Germline CDR1 and CDR2: SGHVS and FQNEAQ. V was trimmed by 4 bases and J by 7 bases, leaving 20 bases between them. The CDR3 covers 16 residues. CDR3 amino acids: CASSSTTPILTNEQFF. The CDR3 coding sequence is TGTGCCAGCAGCTCCACGACTCCCATATTGACGAATGAGCAGTTCTTC.

The chain couples TRBV7-2 to TRBJ2-7; 9 positions agree with TRBD2. V dropped 3 bases and J dropped 2; count of bases not matched to a gene: 5. Germline values: CDR1 SGHTA, CDR2 FQGNSA. The CDR3 consists of 15 residues. DNA for the CDR3: TGTGCCAGCAGCTTGAGGACTAGCGAGACCTACGAGCAGTACTTC. This translates into CASSLRTSETYEQYF.

The V and J genes are TRBV10-3 and TRBJ1-5; D unresolved. In germline, CDR1 is ENHRY, CDR2 SYGVKD. The ends were cut back, 6 bases at V and 3 bases at J, with 9 bases in the middle. CDR3 length: 13 residues. CDR3 bases: TGTGCCATCAGGAGAGACATCAATCAGCCCCAGCATTTT. It codes for CAIRRDINQPQHF.

The chain uses TRBV2 and TRBJ2-4; TRBD1 aligns across 7 bases. Germline assignment: CDR1 SNHLY and CDR2 FYNNEI. There are 14 residues in the CDR3. V was clipped by 2 bases and J by 7 bases; unmatched bases: 5. CDR3 bases: TGTGCCAGCAGTGAAAGACAGGGCGCGAACATTCAGTACTTC. Translated, it gives CASSERQGANIQYF.

The chain couples TRBV6-1 to TRBJ2-2; the D gene is possibly TRBD1 (6 bases). Germline CDR1 MNHNS, CDR2 SASEGT. Trimming shortened V by 6 bases and J by 6 bases, and 17 bases separated the two germline ends. The length of the CDR3 is 15 residues. The CDR3 sequence: CASRVYRAVPGELFF. Here the CDR3 DNA reads TGTGCCAGCAGAGTGTACAGGGCCGTACCCGGGGAGCTGTTTTTT.